This record looks at one TCR beta chain sequence and its context. Its antigen is undetermined. Time point in this sample: patch test 3, about 24 weeks after DPC sensitization. Described treatment: therapeutic diphenylcyclopropenone sensitization with weekly scalp DPC. Blood draws came before every patch-test application. This specimen belongs to a study of human T cells and chemical hapten exposure. Germline assignment: CDR1 DFQATT and CDR2 SNEGSKA (reference sequence). Trimming left V 3 bases short and J 3 bases short, with 8 bases between. The CDR3 contains 13 residues. A single record per CDR3 protein comes from TCRdb applying MiXCR to the RACE reads. The sample lists 100,000 or so distinct CDR3 sequences, nearly 35% occurring once. Study-wide findings and caveats: Patch test score rose with PT1 expanded TCRs, significant at 8, 16, 32, not 4.

V is TRBV20-1 and J is TRBJ2-2; D is undetermined. Sequenced here: whole blood, sampled in connection with sensitization to the hapten diphenylcyclopropenone (DPC). This receptor was identified in a man between 40 and 49 years old with alopecia areata. Some clones in this sample may be carry-over from other donors' samples. The DNA for the CDR3 is TGCAGTGCTAGTCGGCCCCACACCGGGGAGCTGTTTTTT. Translating it yields CSASRPHTGELFF.